The clone carrying this TCR beta chain is categorized as medium-sized (0.01 to 0.1%). From germline, CDR1 is MRHNA and CDR2 SNTAGT. CDR3 size: 17 residues. V lost 3 bases and J lost 0, with 15 bases in between. The data are from a study of naive and memory T cell subsets. Whole blood, 2.5 ml, came from adult healthy volunteers. TCR cDNA received a 3' ligated oligonucleotide that carried a UMI. For blood and skin samples, reverse transcription used TCR alpha and beta constant primers. TCRdb passed the 5' RACE reads through MiXCR, listing each CDR3 protein once. The table has approximately 22,000 distinct CDR3 sequences, approximately 3.9% seen once.

The clonotype was recovered from a male donor in good health. The J gene is TRBJ2-1, the V gene TRBV6-4; possible D gene TRBD2, 7 bases. CDR3 protein: CASSERSGGRSYNEQFF. The CDR3 DNA sequence: TGTGCCAGCAGTGAGAGGTCGGGGGGCCGCTCCTACAATGAGCAGTTCTTC.